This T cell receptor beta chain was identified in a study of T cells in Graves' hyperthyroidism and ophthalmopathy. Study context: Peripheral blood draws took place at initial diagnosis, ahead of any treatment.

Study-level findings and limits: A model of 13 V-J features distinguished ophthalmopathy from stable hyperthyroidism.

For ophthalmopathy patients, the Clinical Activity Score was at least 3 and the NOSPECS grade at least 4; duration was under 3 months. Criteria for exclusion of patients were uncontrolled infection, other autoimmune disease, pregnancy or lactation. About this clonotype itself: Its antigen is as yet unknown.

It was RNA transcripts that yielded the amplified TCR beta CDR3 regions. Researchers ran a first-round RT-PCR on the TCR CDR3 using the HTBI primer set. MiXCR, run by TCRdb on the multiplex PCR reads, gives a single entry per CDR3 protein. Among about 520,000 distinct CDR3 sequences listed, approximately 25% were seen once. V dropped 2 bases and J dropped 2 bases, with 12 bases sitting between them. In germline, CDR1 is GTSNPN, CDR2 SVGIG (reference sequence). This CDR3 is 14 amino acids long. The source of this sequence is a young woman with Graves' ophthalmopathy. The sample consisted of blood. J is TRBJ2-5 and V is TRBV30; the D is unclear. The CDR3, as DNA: TGTGCCTGGAGTCCCAGTGGGGTACAAGAGACCCAGTACTTC. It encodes CAWSPSGVQETQYF.